This TCR beta chain was retrieved from a study of blood T cell repertoires in COVID-19. Study-wide context: Sites in the United States, Italy and Spain provided acute and convalescent COVID-19 samples.

Germline V gives CDR1 KGHSH, CDR2 LQKENI. The CDR3 loop spans 13 amino acids. With 6 bases removed from V and 10 bases from J, the gap between germline ends came to 13 bases. The protocol was immunoSEQ multiplex PCR, while the TCRdb copy is restricted to in-frame clones and leaves out a portion. Among about 270,000 clones listed, around nine tenths were seen once. This chain connects TRBV18 to TRBJ1-6; D unclear. This clonotype was sampled from a woman aged 55-69 years who had recovered from COVID-19. The material sequenced was peripheral blood. CDR3 DNA: TGTGCCAGCTCGCTCGAGGGAGGCTCACCCCTCCACTTT. It is translated as CASSLEGGSPLHF.